This T cell receptor beta chain was observed in a study of shared clonotypes between healthy human individuals. Sequencing used immunoSEQ multiplex PCR; TCRdb keeps in-frame clones, though not all of them. The data hold more than 550,000 clones, with around 91% observed a single time. All donors qualified as healthy HIV-negative adults and had experienced no recent acute infections or vaccinations. The CDR3 length is 17 residues. V lost 5 bases and J 1 base, leaving 17 bases between the germline ends. Germline lookup yields CDR1 SGHVS and CDR2 FQNEAQ. The sequence was collected from a man aged 18 to 35 in good health. Some clones in this sample may be carry-over from other donors' samples. The source material was memory CD8+ T cells from PBMCs. Regarding subset: CD45RO+ cells pooled with CCR7-negative TemRA cells. This chain connects TRBV7-8 to TRBJ2-2, with D possibly being TRBD2 (7 bases). CDR3 in DNA: TGTGCCAGCAGCCCGAGTGGACTAGGGGGGAACACCGGGGAGCTGTTTTTT. This codes for CASSPSGLGGNTGELFF.